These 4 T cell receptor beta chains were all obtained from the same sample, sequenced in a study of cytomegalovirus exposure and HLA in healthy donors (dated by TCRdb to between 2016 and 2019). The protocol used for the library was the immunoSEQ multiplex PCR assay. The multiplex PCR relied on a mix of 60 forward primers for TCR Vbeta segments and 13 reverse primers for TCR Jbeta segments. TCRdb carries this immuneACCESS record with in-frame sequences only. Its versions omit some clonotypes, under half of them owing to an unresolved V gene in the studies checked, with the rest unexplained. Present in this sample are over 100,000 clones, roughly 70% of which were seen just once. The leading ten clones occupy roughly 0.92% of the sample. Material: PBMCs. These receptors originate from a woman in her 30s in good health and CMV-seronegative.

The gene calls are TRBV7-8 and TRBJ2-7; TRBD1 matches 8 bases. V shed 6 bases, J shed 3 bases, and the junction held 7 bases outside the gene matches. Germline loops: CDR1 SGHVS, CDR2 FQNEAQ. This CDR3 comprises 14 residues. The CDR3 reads CASRRETGDYEQYF. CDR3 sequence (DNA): TGTGCCAGCAGACGAGAGACAGGGGACTACGAGCAGTACTTC.

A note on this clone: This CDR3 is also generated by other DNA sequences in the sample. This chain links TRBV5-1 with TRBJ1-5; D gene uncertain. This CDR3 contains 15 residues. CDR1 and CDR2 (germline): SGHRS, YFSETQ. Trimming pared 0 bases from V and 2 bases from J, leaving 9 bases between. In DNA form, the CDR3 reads TGCGCCAGCAGCTTGGGGGAGACGGGCAATCAGCCCCAGCATTTT. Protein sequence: CASSLGETGNQPQHF.

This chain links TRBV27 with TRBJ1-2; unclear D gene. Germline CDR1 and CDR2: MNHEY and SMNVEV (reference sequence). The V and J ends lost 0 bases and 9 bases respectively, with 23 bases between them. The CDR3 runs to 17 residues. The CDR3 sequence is CASSLSAVGGYLKSYTF. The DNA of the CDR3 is TGTGCCAGCAGTTTATCGGCTGTAGGAGGTTACTTAAAGAGCTACACCTTC.

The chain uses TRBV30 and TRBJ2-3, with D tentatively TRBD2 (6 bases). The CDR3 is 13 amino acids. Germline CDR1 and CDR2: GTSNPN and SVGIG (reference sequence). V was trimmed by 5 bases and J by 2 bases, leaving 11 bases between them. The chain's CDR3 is CAWDWDFTDTQYF. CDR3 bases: TGTGCCTGGGATTGGGACTTCACAGATACGCAGTATTTT.